Listed below are T cell receptor beta chains from one sample, sequenced in a study of T cell changes during pregnancy in multiple sclerosis. The protocol was immunoSEQ multiplex PCR, while the TCRdb copy is restricted to in-frame clones and leaves out a portion. The sample includes fewer than 35,000 clones, more than 85% of them seen just once. Specimen: CD4+ T cells from peripheral blood mononuclear cells, collected in the second trimester of pregnancy. The receptors stem from a female donor with multiple sclerosis, enrolled in a pregnancy study. The CDR3 runs from the conserved cysteine through the conserved F or W. A D gene is named only where the DNA matches it firmly. Part of the rows lack a size; the others show once, few, many or a class for expanded clones.

clone_size | cdr3_length | j_call | d_call | v_call | cdr3_aa | cdr3_nt
- | 14 | TRBJ2-5 | - | TRBV9 | CASSVANHPGAQYF | TGTGCCAGCAGCGTAGCTAACCACCCGGGGGCCCAGTACTTC
- | 16 | TRBJ2-3 | TRBD2 | TRBV5-1 | CASSSSGRPSTDTQYF | TGCGCCAGCAGTTCCAGCGGGAGACCGAGCACAGATACGCAGTATTTT
few | 11 | TRBJ1-2 | - | TRBV20-1 | CSAYEDNGYTF | TGCAGTGCATATGAGGATAATGGCTACACCTTC
once | 17 | TRBJ2-1 | TRBD2 | TRBV5-5 | CASSLARTGGTYNEQFF | TGTGCCAGCAGCTTGGCCAGGACGGGAGGGACCTACAATGAGCAGTTCTTC
- | 15 | TRBJ2-1 | - | TRBV7-8 | CASSLVPGEVGEQFF | TGTGCCAGCAGCTTAGTTCCGGGAGAAGTCGGTGAGCAGTTCTTC
- | 15 | TRBJ1-1 | TRBD1 | TRBV19 | CASSVTGAGNTEAFF | TGTGCCAGTAGTGTGACAGGGGCGGGGAACACTGAAGCTTTCTTT
- | 12 | TRBJ2-5 | - | TRBV30 | CAWSPQGGTQYF | TGTGCCTGGAGTCCCCAGGGGGGGACCCAGTACTTC
few | 14 | TRBJ2-3 | TRBD2 | TRBV15 | CATSRDRGADTQYF | TGTGCCACCAGCAGAGATCGGGGGGCAGATACGCAGTATTTT
- | 15 | TRBJ2-3 | TRBD1 | TRBV5-1 | CASSSGTGRGDTQYF | TGCGCCAGCAGCTCCGGGACAGGCAGAGGGGATACGCAGTATTTT
- | 14 | TRBJ2-1 | TRBD2 | TRBV9 | CASSVGGRGDEQFF | TGTGCCAGCAGCGTAGGCGGGAGGGGCGATGAGCAGTTCTTC
- | 11 | TRBJ1-1 | - | TRBV28 | CASSLTTEAFF | TGTGCCAGCAGTTTGACTACTGAAGCTTTCTTT
- | 16 | TRBJ2-1 | - | TRBV19 | CARQERRGRPYNEQFF | TGTGCCAGACAAGAACGGAGGGGACGTCCCTACAATGAGCAGTTCTTC
- | 15 | TRBJ2-2 | - | TRBV7-2 | CASTPAELYTGELFF | TGTGCCAGCACCCCAGCGGAGTTGTACACCGGGGAGCTGTTTTTT
- | 12 | TRBJ1-1 | - | TRBV2 | CASSDGGTEAFF | TGTGCCAGCAGTGACGGGGGCACTGAAGCTTTCTTT
- | 15 | TRBJ2-2 | - | TRBV7-7 | CASSPQGTGTGELFF | TGTGCCAGCAGCCCTCAGGGGACGGGCACCGGGGAGCTGTTTTTT
- | 16 | TRBJ2-5 | - | TRBV9 | CASTASGNGITETQYF | TGTGCCAGTACGGCCTCGGGGAACGGGATAACAGAGACCCAGTACTTC
- | 14 | TRBJ1-2 | TRBD1 | TRBV5-4 | CASSYDRGLGGYTF | TGTGCCAGCAGCTACGACAGGGGGCTTGGTGGCTACACCTTC
few | 14 | TRBJ2-7 | - | TRBV5-4 | CASSLWGRSYEQYF | TGTGCCAGCAGCTTGTGGGGCCGTTCCTACGAGCAGTACTTC
once | 18 | TRBJ2-6 | TRBD1 | TRBV28 | CASLRDRGRTSGANVLTF | TGTGCCAGCCTGAGGGACAGGGGGCGAACTTCTGGGGCCAACGTCCTGACTTTC
- | 14 | TRBJ1-5 | - | TRBV4-2 | CASSQEPVRQPQHF | TGTGCCAGCAGCCAAGAGCCGGTAAGACAGCCCCAGCATTTT
- | 15 | TRBJ2-5 | - | TRBV27 | CASSLRPGRSETQYF | TGTGCCAGCAGTTTAAGGCCAGGGAGGTCGGAGACCCAGTACTTC
- | 15 | TRBJ2-5 | TRBD2 | TRBV30 | CAWSATSGRQETQYF | TGTGCCTGGAGCGCTACTAGCGGGAGACAAGAGACCCAGTACTTC
once | 16 | TRBJ2-2 | TRBD2 | TRBV2 | CASSPGTSGRGGELFF | TGTGCCAGCAGTCCCGGGACTAGCGGGAGGGGTGGGGAGCTGTTTTTT
- | 14 | TRBJ2-7 | TRBD1 | TRBV18 | CASSPGTGTYEQYF | TGTGCCAGCTCACCAGGGACAGGGACTTACGAGCAGTACTTC
- | 18 | TRBJ1-1 | - | TRBV5-1 | CASSLWDPARAAGTEAFF | TGCGCCAGCAGCTTGTGGGACCCCGCGAGGGCGGCGGGGACTGAAGCTTTCTTT
- | 15 | TRBJ1-5 | - | TRBV19 | CASNIGRDSNQPQHF | TGTGCCAGTAATATCGGACGGGATAGCAATCAGCCCCAGCATTTT
- | 13 | TRBJ1-2 | TRBD1 | TRBV25-1 | CASSDTGGYGYTF | TGTGCCAGCAGTGACACAGGGGGGTATGGCTACACCTTC
- | 15 | TRBJ2-7 | TRBD2 | TRBV28 | CASTPGGEKSYEQYF | TGTGCCAGCACCCCGGGGGGGGAGAAATCCTACGAGCAGTACTTC
once | 18 | TRBJ2-7 | - | TRBV15 | CATSRDLLLQGSSYEQYF | TGTGCCACCAGCAGAGATCTTCTCCTCCAGGGGTCCTCCTACGAGCAGTACTTC
- | 19 | TRBJ2-1 | TRBD1 | TRBV5-1 | CASRLEGQGWVRSYNEQFF | TGCGCCAGCAGGCTGGAGGGACAGGGATGGGTGCGCTCCTACAATGAGCAGTTCTTC
- | 15 | TRBJ2-4 | TRBD1 | TRBV19 | CASSVTGGSKNIQYF | TGTGCCAGTAGTGTCACAGGGGGCTCAAAAAACATTCAGTACTTC
- | 15 | TRBJ1-4 | TRBD1 | TRBV19 | CASSTRTGRNEKLFF | TGTGCCAGTAGTACCAGGACAGGTCGAAATGAAAAACTGTTTTTT
- | 15 | TRBJ2-3 | TRBD2 | TRBV2 | CASTLLAVNTDTQYF | TGTGCCAGCACTCTACTAGCGGTAAACACAGATACGCAGTATTTT
- | 18 | TRBJ2-5 | TRBD1 | TRBV19 | CASSISRGGTGVTETQYF | TGTGCCAGTAGTATTAGTCGAGGGGGGACAGGGGTTACGGAGACCCAGTACTTC
- | 14 | TRBJ1-2 | TRBD1 | TRBV28 | CASNRRQGFYGYTF | TGTGCCAGCAACAGAAGACAGGGCTTCTATGGCTACACCTTC
- | 15 | TRBJ1-2 | TRBD1 | TRBV27 | CASSPAPGQARGYTF | TGTGCCAGCAGTCCTGCGCCGGGACAGGCGCGGGGCTACACCTTC
- | 15 | TRBJ1-5 | TRBD1 | TRBV2 | CASSPQGASNQPQHF | TGTGCCAGCAGTCCTCAGGGGGCGAGCAATCAGCCCCAGCATTTT
- | 15 | TRBJ2-7 | TRBD2 | TRBV6-5 | CASSYSAGGSYEQYF | TGTGCCAGCAGTTACTCAGCGGGAGGGTCCTACGAGCAGTACTTC
few | 14 | TRBJ1-2 | - | TRBV19 | CASQAGGDYHGYTF | TGTGCCAGCCAGGCGGGGGGAGACTATCATGGCTACACCTTC
once | 12 | TRBJ2-7 | - | TRBV7-2 | CASSASSYEQYF | TGTGCCAGCAGCGCGAGCTCCTACGAGCAGTACTTC
- | 13 | TRBJ1-1 | - | TRBV2 | CADKTVVNTEAFF | TGTGCCGACAAGACAGTGGTAAACACTGAAGCTTTCTTT
- | 16 | TRBJ2-4 | - | TRBV5-1 | CASSLGRADSGDIQYF | TGCGCCAGCAGCTTGGGGAGGGCCGACTCGGGAGACATTCAGTACTTC
- | 15 | TRBJ2-1 | TRBD1 | TRBV7-2 | CASSHPRTGSNEQFF | TGTGCCAGCAGCCATCCCCGGACAGGGTCTAATGAGCAGTTCTTC
- | 13 | TRBJ1-1 | - | TRBV18 | CASSQGQNTEAFF | TGTGCCAGCTCGCAGGGACAGAACACTGAAGCTTTCTTT
- | 14 | TRBJ2-4 | - | TRBV19 | CASRPSVAKNIQYF | TGTGCCAGTAGACCCTCAGTAGCCAAAAACATTCAGTACTTC
once | 14 | TRBJ2-5 | - | TRBV7-2 | CASSLARRKETQYF | TGTGCCAGCAGCTTAGCGCGGAGGAAAGAGACCCAGTACTTC
once | 13 | TRBJ1-3 | - | TRBV29-1 | CSVERGNGNTIYF | TGCAGCGTTGAAAGGGGTAATGGAAACACCATATATTTT
- | 23 | TRBJ2-7 | TRBD2 | TRBV4-2 | CASSQVLGTGTSGRADRFSEQYF | TGTGCCAGCAGCCAAGTGCTAGGGACAGGTACTAGCGGGAGGGCCGATCGGTTTAGCGAGCAGTACTTC
- | 16 | TRBJ2-2 | TRBD2 | TRBV7-6 | CASKSERGELTGELFF | TGTGCCAGCAAATCGGAGCGGGGAGAATTAACCGGGGAGCTGTTTTTT
once | 15 | TRBJ2-7 | - | TRBV7-2 | CASSLAPGQYYEQYF | TGTGCCAGCAGCTTAGCGCCTGGACAGTACTACGAGCAGTACTTC
few | 14 | TRBJ2-1 | - | TRBV5-6 | CASRGGIRVDEQFF | TGTGCCAGCAGGGGTGGCATTCGGGTCGATGAGCAGTTCTTC
- | 15 | TRBJ1-2 | TRBD1 | TRBV10-3 | CAISDRDRNNYGYTF | TGTGCCATCAGTGACCGGGACAGGAATAACTATGGCTACACCTTC
- | 13 | TRBJ2-4 | TRBD1 | TRBV7-2 | CASSLGIQGNQYF | TGTGCCAGCAGCTTAGGGATACAGGGGAATCAGTACTTC
once | 16 | TRBJ2-6 | - | TRBV6-5 | CASSYLDTSGANVLTF | TGTGCCAGCAGTTACTTGGACACCTCTGGGGCCAACGTCCTGACTTTC
- | 15 | TRBJ2-5 | - | TRBV2 | CASKRTMEARETQYF | TGTGCCAGCAAAAGAACTATGGAGGCTCGAGAGACCCAGTACTTC
- | 19 | TRBJ2-1 | TRBD2 | TRBV5-1 | CASSLAVGLAGVTYNEQFF | TGCGCCAGCAGCTTGGCCGTTGGGCTAGCGGGAGTTACATACAATGAGCAGTTCTTC